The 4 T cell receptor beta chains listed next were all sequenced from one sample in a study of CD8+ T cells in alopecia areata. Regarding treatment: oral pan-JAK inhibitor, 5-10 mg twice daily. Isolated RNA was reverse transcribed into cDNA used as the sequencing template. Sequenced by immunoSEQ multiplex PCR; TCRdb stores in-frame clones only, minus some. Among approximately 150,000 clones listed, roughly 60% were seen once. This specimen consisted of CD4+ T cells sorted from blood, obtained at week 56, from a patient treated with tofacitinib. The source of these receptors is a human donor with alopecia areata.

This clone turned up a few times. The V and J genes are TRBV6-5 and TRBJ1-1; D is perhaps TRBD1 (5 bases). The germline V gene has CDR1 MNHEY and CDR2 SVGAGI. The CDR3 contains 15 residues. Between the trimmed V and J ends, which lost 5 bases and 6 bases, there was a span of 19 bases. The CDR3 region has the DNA TGTGCCAGCAGTGTTCTCGGGAGGGGTCACGCTGAAGCTTTCTTT. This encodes CASSVLGRGHAEAFF.

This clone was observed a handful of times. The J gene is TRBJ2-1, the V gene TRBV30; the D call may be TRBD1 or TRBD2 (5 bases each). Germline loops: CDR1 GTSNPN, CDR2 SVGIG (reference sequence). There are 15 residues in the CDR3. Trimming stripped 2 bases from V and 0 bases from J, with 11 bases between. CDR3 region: CAWSRGAISYNEQFF. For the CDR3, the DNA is TGTGCCTGGAGTAGAGGGGCAATCTCCTACAATGAGCAGTTCTTC. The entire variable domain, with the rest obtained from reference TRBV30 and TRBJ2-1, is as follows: SQTIHQWPATLVQPVGSPLSLECTVEGTSNPNLYWYRQAAGRGLQLLFYSVGIGQISSEVPQNLSASRPQDRQFILSSKKLLLSDSGFYLCAWSRGAISYNEQFFGPGTRLTVL.

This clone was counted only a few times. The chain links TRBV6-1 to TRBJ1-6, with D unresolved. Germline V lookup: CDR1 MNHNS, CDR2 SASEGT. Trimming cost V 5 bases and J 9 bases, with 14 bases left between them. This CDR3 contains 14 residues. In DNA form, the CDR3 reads TGTGCCAGCAGTAGAGGCCACGGAGGTTCACCCCTCCACTTT. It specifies CASSRGHGGSPLHF.

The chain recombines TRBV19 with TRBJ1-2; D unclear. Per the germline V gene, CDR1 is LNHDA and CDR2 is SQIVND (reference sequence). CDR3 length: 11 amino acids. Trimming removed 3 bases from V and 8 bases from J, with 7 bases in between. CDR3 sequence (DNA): TGTGCCAGTAGTATTGGTAGGGGCTACACCTTC. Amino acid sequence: CASSIGRGYTF.